These T cell receptor beta chains were read from a single sample in a study of cytomegalovirus exposure and HLA in healthy donors. Data came from immunoSEQ multiplex PCR; TCRdb stores just in-frame clones and leaves some out. The top ten clones hold approximately 1.3% of a sample with 100,000 to 150,000 clones, 85% to 90% of them seen once. Sequencing was performed on PBMCs. Source of these receptors: a man aged 25 to 40 in good health and CMV-seronegative. Both conserved end residues are part of each CDR3. The D gene is left open where the match is weak. Clone size is shown for a subset of rows, as once, few, many or a class of expanded clone.

cdr3_nt | cdr3_aa | j_call | cdr3_length | d_call | clone_size | v_call
TGTGCCAGCAGCGCCGAGGACAGGGGGCGGTACGAGCAGTACTTC | CASSAEDRGRYEQYF | TRBJ2-7 | 15 | TRBD1 | NA | TRBV9
TGCGCCAGCAGCCAAGGACTAGCGGGAGGTGGGAATGAGCAGTTCTTC | CASSQGLAGGGNEQFF | TRBJ2-1 | 16 | TRBD2 | NA | TRBV4-3
TGTGCCAGCAATTGGTGGGGGGACGGGGGTGAAAAACTGTTTTTT | CASNWWGDGGEKLFF | TRBJ1-4 | 15 | NA | NA | TRBV6-1
TGTGCCAGCTCCCATAGGAGGGGCCTCACAGATACGCAGTATTTT | CASSHRRGLTDTQYF | TRBJ2-3 | 15 | NA | NA | TRBV7-9
TGTGCCAGCAGTGAAAACCCCGGGGGGACACTCGTTGGCTACACCTTC | CASSENPGGTLVGYTF | TRBJ1-2 | 16 | NA | NA | TRBV6-1
TGTGCCAGCCTGTTTAGCGCACAAGAGACCCAGTACTTC | CASLFSAQETQYF | TRBJ2-5 | 13 | NA | NA | TRBV2
TGTGCCTGGAGTACGGGGGCACGTCGTCTAGCGGGAGGGAGCACAGATACGCAGTATTTT | CAWSTGARRLAGGSTDTQYF | TRBJ2-3 | 20 | TRBD2 | few | TRBV30
TGTGCCAGCGGAACCGGGACAGGCGCCTATGGCTACACCTTC | CASGTGTGAYGYTF | TRBJ1-2 | 14 | TRBD1 | NA | TRBV27
TGTGCCAGCAGTTTAGTCCCTAGCGGCCATGGAACCCAGTACTTC | CASSLVPSGHGTQYF | TRBJ2-5 | 15 | TRBD2 | NA | TRBV28
TGTGCCAGTAGTATTGGAGGGGGGGGAAGGAACACTGAAGCTTTCTTT | CASSIGGGGRNTEAFF | TRBJ1-1 | 16 | NA | NA | TRBV19
TGTGCCAGCCTCTCCGGGACAGGAGTCAATCAGCCCCAGCATTTT | CASLSGTGVNQPQHF | TRBJ1-5 | 15 | TRBD1 | NA | TRBV6-6
TGTGCCAGCAGCTTAGCGGTAGCGGGTTCCTACAATGAGCAGTTCTTC | CASSLAVAGSYNEQFF | TRBJ2-1 | 16 | TRBD2 | NA | TRBV7-6
TGTGCCTGGAGTGTTGCATCTAGATGGTTCTTC | CAWSVASRWFF | TRBJ2-1 | 11 | NA | NA | TRBV30
TGTGCCGCCCGGGACAGCCAGGTGGAACTGTTTTTT | CAARDSQVELFF | TRBJ1-4 | 12 | TRBD1 | NA | TRBV10-3
TGCGCCAGCAGAATGGTAGGGGGCGACTATGGCTACACCTTC | CASRMVGGDYGYTF | TRBJ1-2 | 14 | TRBD1 | few | TRBV5-1
TGCGCCAGCAGCTTGACAGCCGGGGAGCTGTTTTTT | CASSLTAGELFF | TRBJ2-2 | 12 | NA | NA | TRBV5-1
TGTGCCAGCAGTGTTGACCAGACAGGGGAGGATACGCAGTATTTT | CASSVDQTGEDTQYF | TRBJ2-3 | 15 | TRBD1 | few | TRBV6-1
TGTGCCAGCAGCCCACCAACGGGGGGGCTCGGCACCTTC | CASSPPTGGLGTF | TRBJ1-2 | 13 | NA | NA | TRBV5-4
TGTGCCAGCAGTGCCCGGGACAGGGGGCACGAGCAGTACTTC | CASSARDRGHEQYF | TRBJ2-7 | 14 | TRBD1 | few | TRBV6-1
TGTGCCAGCAGCTTCGGGGGGGTTGAAGCTTTCTTT | CASSFGGVEAFF | TRBJ1-1 | 12 | NA | NA | TRBV5-4
TGTGCCAGCAGCTTAATGGGCACTGGAGGCACTGAAGCTTTCTTT | CASSLMGTGGTEAFF | TRBJ1-1 | 15 | NA | few | TRBV7-2
TGTGCCAGTAGTATCAACAGGAACTACGAGCAGTACTTC | CASSINRNYEQYF | TRBJ2-7 | 13 | NA | few | TRBV19
TGTGCCAGCAGCTTACTGCGGGGGGCCTACAATGAGCAGTTCTTC | CASSLLRGAYNEQFF | TRBJ2-1 | 15 | TRBD2 | NA | TRBV7-9
TGTGCCAGCTCAGCGACATTGACTAGCGCGAAGGGGTCCTACAATGAGCAGTTCTTC | CASSATLTSAKGSYNEQFF | TRBJ2-1 | 19 | TRBD2 | NA | TRBV18
TGTGCCAGCAGCCCGTACCCCGGGTCGGATGAGCAGTTCTTC | CASSPYPGSDEQFF | TRBJ2-1 | 14 | NA | few | TRBV7-7
TGTGCCAGCAGTGAAGAGGTAGCGGGAGTTTCCGGGGAGCTGTTTTTT | CASSEEVAGVSGELFF | TRBJ2-2 | 16 | TRBD2 | NA | TRBV6-1
TGCGCCAGCGGAGGGCTCACGGTGGCAGATACGCAGTATTTT | CASGGLTVADTQYF | TRBJ2-3 | 14 | NA | few | TRBV10-1
TGTGCCAGCAGCGTAGAACAGGGGGCCTACAATGAGCAGTTCTTC | CASSVEQGAYNEQFF | TRBJ2-1 | 15 | TRBD1 | NA | TRBV9
TGTGCCAGCTCACCGCAGGGGGAAAACATTCAGTACTTC | CASSPQGENIQYF | TRBJ2-4 | 13 | TRBD1 | few | TRBV18
TGTGCCAGCAGCCTTCCGCGGGGCCAAAACTATGGCTACACCTTC | CASSLPRGQNYGYTF | TRBJ1-2 | 15 | NA | once | TRBV7-9
TGTGCCAGCAGCCAAGCAGGGACAACTAATGAAAAACTGTTTTTT | CASSQAGTTNEKLFF | TRBJ1-4 | 15 | NA | NA | TRBV4-2
TGTGCCAGCAGCCGTCCGGACAGGAATAGCGAAAAACTGTTTTTT | CASSRPDRNSEKLFF | TRBJ1-4 | 15 | TRBD1 | few | TRBV7-9
TGCGCCAGCAGCCAAGACAGGGGGCTTATGAACACTGAAGCTTTCTTT | CASSQDRGLMNTEAFF | TRBJ1-1 | 16 | TRBD1 | NA | TRBV4-1
TGTGCCAGCAGCTTCAGGTCTAGCGGGAACTGGGACACCGGGGAGCTGTTTTTT | CASSFRSSGNWDTGELFF | TRBJ2-2 | 18 | TRBD2 | NA | TRBV7-3
TGCGCCAGCAGCCAAGAGGGGGACAGGGGTAACGAGCAGTACTTC | CASSQEGDRGNEQYF | TRBJ2-7 | 15 | TRBD1 | NA | TRBV4-3
TGTGCCAGCAGTTCAAACGCGCCGGGACTAGCAGTCAATGAGCAGTTCTTC | CASSSNAPGLAVNEQFF | TRBJ2-1 | 17 | TRBD2 | NA | TRBV27
TGTGCCTGGAGCCCGGGACTTGCCCAAGAGACCCAGTACTTC | CAWSPGLAQETQYF | TRBJ2-5 | 14 | NA | NA | TRBV30